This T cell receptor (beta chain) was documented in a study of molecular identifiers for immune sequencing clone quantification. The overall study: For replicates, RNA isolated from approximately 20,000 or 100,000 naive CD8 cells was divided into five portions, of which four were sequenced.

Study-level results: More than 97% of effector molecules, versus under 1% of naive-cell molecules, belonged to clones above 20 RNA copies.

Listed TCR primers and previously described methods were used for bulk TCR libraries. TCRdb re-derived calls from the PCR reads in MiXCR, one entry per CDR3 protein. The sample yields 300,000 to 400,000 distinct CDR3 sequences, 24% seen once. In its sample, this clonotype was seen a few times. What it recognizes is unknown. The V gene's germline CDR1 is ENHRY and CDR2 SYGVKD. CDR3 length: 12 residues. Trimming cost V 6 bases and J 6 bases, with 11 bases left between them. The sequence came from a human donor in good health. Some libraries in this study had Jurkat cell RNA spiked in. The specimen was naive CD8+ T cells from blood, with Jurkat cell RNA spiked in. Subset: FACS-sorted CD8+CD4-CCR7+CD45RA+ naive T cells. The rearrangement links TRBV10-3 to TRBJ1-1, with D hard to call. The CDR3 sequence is CAIRTPRAEAFF. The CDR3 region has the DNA TGTGCCATCAGAACACCCCGAGCTGAAGCTTTCTTT.